The 28 T cell receptor beta chains given below trace back to one sample, sequenced in a study of blood T cell repertoires in COVID-19 (dated by TCRdb to 2018 to 2021). The library was generated by the immunoSEQ multiplex PCR assay. This is the immuneACCESS table as TCRdb keeps it, with only in-frame sequences that have V and J called. A part of the clones is gone; compared with another copy, unresolved V genes explain less than half, and the rest is unexplained. In this sample the table shows more than 150,000 clones, nearly 85% of which occur a single time. The ten largest clones represent more than 5% of the sample. The sequencing input was peripheral blood. Source of these receptors: a woman aged 30 to 39 with acute or convalescent COVID-19.

This sequence joins TRBV5-6 and TRBJ2-7; perhaps TRBD1 as D (5 bases). CDR3 size: 13 residues. In germline, CDR1 is SGHDT, CDR2 YYEEEE. The germline V and J ends were trimmed by 3 bases and 3 bases, with 10 bases remaining between them. CDR3 sequence (DNA): TGTGCCAGCAGCTCGACAGATTTCTACGAGCAGTACTTC. Its translation is CASSSTDFYEQYF. The whole variable domain, filled in from reference TRBV5-6 and TRBJ2-7, reads DAGVTQSPTHLIKTRGQQVTLRCSPKSGHDTVSWYQQALGQGPQFIFQYYEEEERQRGNFPDRFSGHQFPNYSSELNVNALLLGDSALYLCASSSTDFYEQYFGPGTRLTVT.

The chain couples TRBV27 to TRBJ1-2; D possibly corresponds to TRBD1 (5 bases). The germline V gene encodes CDR1 MNHEY and CDR2 SMNVEV (reference sequence). The CDR3 length is 14 residues. V was cut by 5 bases and J by 4 bases, with 14 bases left in between. CDR3 DNA: TGTGCCAGCAGTGGGCAGGGATTAAGCTATGGCTACACCTTC. This encodes CASSGQGLSYGYTF.

The table lists this clone with a count of one. CDR3 region: CASRQGPNTEAFF. The CDR3 DNA follows: TGTGCCAGTAGGCAGGGCCCCAACACTGAAGCTTTCTTT. The J gene is TRBJ1-1, the V gene TRBV19; a possible D gene is TRBD1 (5 bases). V lost 6 bases and J lost 2, with 10 bases in between. Germline assignment: CDR1 LNHDA and CDR2 SQIVND (reference sequence). This CDR3 is 13 amino acids long.

The gene calls are TRBV24-1 and TRBJ2-2, with 8 bases lining up with TRBD1. The CDR3 totals 14 residues. Germline V gene sequence: CDR1 KGHDR, CDR2 SFDVKD. The V and J ends lost 9 bases and 1 base, in that order; junction bases with no gene match: 3. The CDR3, as DNA: TGTGCCACCCGGGACAGGCGGAACACCGGGGAGCTGTTTTTT. It is translated as CATRDRRNTGELFF.

The chain recombines TRBV4-2 with TRBJ2-3; 10 bases match TRBD2. The CDR3 has 16 amino acids. V gave up 3 bases and J gave up 5 bases; unmatched junction bases: 8. Per germline, CDR1 LGHNA and CDR2 YNFKEQ. Here the CDR3 DNA reads TGTGCCAGCAGCCATGTGTTGAGCGGGGGGGTAGATACGCAGTATTTT. It encodes CASSHVLSGGVDTQYF.

V usage is TRBV11-2 and J usage is TRBJ2-5; tentatively, D is TRBD2 (6 bases). Germline assignment: CDR1 SGHAT and CDR2 FQNNGV. The CDR3 spans 15 residues. V was shortened by 7 bases and J by 1 base, with 16 bases between the two germline ends. CDR3 nucleotides: TGTGCCAGCACCGCGGCCGGGGGACTCCAAGAGACCCAGTACTTC. Protein sequence: CASTAAGGLQETQYF.

The V and J genes are TRBV28 and TRBJ1-6; D not resolved. Trimming cost V 7 bases and J 0 bases, with 16 bases left between them. The length of the CDR3 is 17 residues. CDR1 and CDR2 (germline): MDHEN, SYDVKM. The CDR3 DNA follows: TGTGCCAGCAAGGTAATGTCTGGGAGCTCCTATAATTCACCCCTCCACTTT. Translating gives CASKVMSGSSYNSPLHF.

This rearrangement joins TRBV11-2 to TRBJ2-7; D uncertain. CDR1 is SGHAT and CDR2 is FQNNGV in the germline V gene. V lost 5 bases, J lost 1 base, and 9 bases lay in between. This CDR3 is built from 13 residues. This chain's CDR3 is CASSLRQSYEQYF. Here the CDR3 DNA reads TGTGCCAGCAGCCTCAGACAATCCTACGAGCAGTACTTC. Complete variable domain (other parts from reference TRBV11-2 and TRBJ2-7): EAGVAQSPRYKIIEKRQSVAFWCNPISGHATLYWYQQILGQGPKLLIQFQNNGVVDDSQLPKDRFSAERLKGVDSTLKIQPAKLEDSAVYLCASSLRQSYEQYFGPGTRLTVT.

The chain has TRBV7-9 and TRBJ1-1; no firm D call. Per the germline V gene, CDR1 is SEHNR and CDR2 is FQNEAQ (reference sequence). The V end was cut by 5 bases, the J end by 2 bases, with 15 bases between. The CDR3 spans 15 residues. As DNA, the CDR3 is TGTGCCAGCAGCCCATCGGGGTCGTATAACACTGAAGCTTTCTTT. Amino acid sequence: CASSPSGSYNTEAFF.

V gene TRBV7-9 combines with J gene TRBJ2-7, with D tentatively TRBD1 (6 bases). Between the trimmed V and J ends, which lost 1 base and 3 bases, there was a span of 7 bases. Germline values: CDR1 SEHNR, CDR2 FQNEAQ (reference sequence). CDR3 length equals 13 residues. The CDR3 protein is CASSLGGHYEQYF. CDR3 bases: TGTGCCAGCAGCTTAGGGGGGCACTACGAGCAGTACTTC. Full variable domain (remainder filled in from reference TRBV7-9 and TRBJ2-7): DTGVSQNPRHKITKRGQNVTFRCDPISEHNRLYWYRQTLGQGPEFLTYFQNEAQLEKSRLLSDRFSAERPKGSFSTLEIQRTEQGDSAMYLCASSLGGHYEQYFGPGTRLTVT.

The V and J genes are TRBV27 and TRBJ2-1; TRBD2 agrees at 8 bases. The germline V gene encodes CDR1 MNHEY and CDR2 SMNVEV (reference sequence). The CDR3 has 14 amino acids. Trimming at V came to 7 bases and at J to 0 bases, leaving 2 bases not matched to a gene. The CDR3 sequence is CASKSGSSYNEQFF. The CDR3 DNA reads TGTGCCAGCAAAAGCGGGAGCTCCTACAATGAGCAGTTCTTC.

CDR3 DNA sequence: TGTGCCAGTAGTATATCCCCGCCGACAGGGCAGAGCTCCTACGAGCAGTACTTC. Encoded protein: CASSISPPTGQSSYEQYF. J is TRBJ2-7 and V is TRBV19; the match to TRBD1 covers 7 bases. The CDR3 length is 18 residues. The V and J ends lost 2 bases and 0 bases, in that order; junction bases with no gene match: 13. Germline V gives CDR1 LNHDA, CDR2 SQIVND (reference sequence). Filled out from reference TRBV19 and TRBJ2-7, the complete variable domain reads DGGITQSPKYLFRKEGQNVTLSCEQNLNHDAMYWYRQDPGQGLRLIYYSQIVNDFQKGDIAEGYSVSREKKESFPLTVTSAQKNPTAFYLCASSISPPTGQSSYEQYFGPGTRLTVT.

The V call is TRBV7-2, the J call TRBJ1-5; possible D gene TRBD1, 5 bases. V lost 6 bases and J lost 3, with 12 bases in between. This CDR3 region has 14 residues. The germline V gene has CDR1 SGHTA and CDR2 FQGNSA. CDR3 in DNA: TGTGCCAGCAGTCAAGACAGCTCCAATCAGCCCCAGCATTTT. This sequence encodes CASSQDSSNQPQHF. The entire variable domain, with the rest obtained from reference TRBV7-2 and TRBJ1-5, is as follows: GAGVSQSPSNKVTEKGKDVELRCDPISGHTALYWYRQSLGQGLEFLIYFQGNSAPDKSGLPSDRFSAERTGGSVSTLTIQRTQQEDSAVYLCASSQDSSNQPQHFGDGTRLSIL.

J is TRBJ2-1 and V is TRBV27, with D perhaps matching TRBD2 (6 bases). Trimming removed 2 bases from V and 0 bases from J, with 8 bases in between. In germline, CDR1 is MNHEY, CDR2 SMNVEV (reference sequence). The CDR3 covers 15 residues. The CDR3: CASSLKAGSYNEQFF. CDR3 sequence (DNA): TGTGCCAGCAGTTTAAAAGCGGGCTCCTACAATGAGCAGTTCTTC.

This chain uses TRBV13 with TRBJ1-1; D ambiguous. This CDR3 has 14 residues. The germline gives CDR1 PRHDT, CDR2 FYEKMQ (reference sequence). Trimming took off 4 bases at V and 2 bases at J, with 11 bases between the two ends. Written as DNA, the CDR3 is TGTGCCAGCAGCTCCCCAGGTTTCAACACTGAAGCTTTCTTT. Residues: CASSSPGFNTEAFF.

This clone was detected ten times or more. This sequence joins TRBV18 and TRBJ1-5; D remains ambiguous. The CDR3 sequence is 16 residues long. The germline V gene encodes CDR1 KGHSH and CDR2 LQKENI. V was pared by 2 bases and J by 4 bases, with 15 bases between. CDR3: CASSPARLSKNQPQHF. The CDR3 DNA reads as TGTGCCAGCTCACCAGCCAGGTTGAGTAAAAATCAGCCCCAGCATTTT. Looking up the rest from reference TRBV18 and TRBJ1-5 gives the full variable domain: NAGVMQNPRHLVRRRGQEARLRCSPMKGHSHVYWYRQLPEEGLKFMVYLQKENIIDESGMPKERFSAEFPKEGPSILRIQQVVRGDSAAYFCASSPARLSKNQPQHFGDGTRLSIL.

This chain links TRBV19 with TRBJ1-1; the D is unclear. Germline values: CDR1 LNHDA, CDR2 SQIVND (reference sequence). The CDR3 runs to 13 residues. The V gene lost 1 base and the J gene lost 8 bases, with 11 bases spanning the gap. This CDR3 reads CASSIVGRKEAFF. The CDR3 DNA follows: TGTGCCAGTAGTATAGTCGGGAGGAAGGAAGCTTTCTTT.

The chain couples TRBV7-2 to TRBJ1-1; D is possibly TRBD1 (5 bases). Germline CDR1 reads SGHTA; CDR2 reads FQGNSA. The CDR3 loop spans 17 amino acids. V shed 4 bases and J shed 4 bases, with 22 bases lying between them. In nucleotides, the CDR3 is TGTGCCAGCAGCTCAAGCTTAGGAAGGGGTTTGAGCACTGAAGCTTTCTTT. It codes for CASSSSLGRGLSTEAFF.

The rearrangement links TRBV9 to TRBJ2-3, with D maybe TRBD2 (6 bases). The germline V gene has CDR1 SGDLS and CDR2 YYNGEE. V lost 4 bases to trimming and J lost 2 bases, with 14 bases between them. This CDR3 has 15 amino acids. The CDR3 DNA sequence: TGTGCCAGCAGCCCGGCCGGGGGTTACACAGATACGCAGTATTTT. Translating gives CASSPAGGYTDTQYF.

This clone has just a few counts. V and J are TRBV19 and TRBJ2-1, with 13 bases matching TRBD2. There are 15 residues in the CDR3. With V trimmed by 5 bases and J by 9 bases, 7 bases remained unmatched. Germline assignment: CDR1 LNHDA and CDR2 SQIVND (reference sequence). CDR3 nucleotides: TGTGCCAGTAGTTGGCAACTAGCGGGGGGGCGTGAGCAGTTCTTC. Translating gives CASSWQLAGGREQFF.

The rearrangement uses TRBV18 and TRBJ1-2; a weak D match, TRBD1 (6 bases). V lost 2 bases and J 5 bases, leaving 21 bases between the germline ends. The germline CDR1 and CDR2 sequences are KGHSH and LQKENI. The CDR3 runs 17 residues. CDR3: CASSPGAGVDKRYGYTF. In nucleotides, the CDR3 is TGTGCCAGCTCACCAGGGGCAGGGGTCGATAAACGTTATGGCTACACCTTC.

The chain uses TRBV18 and TRBJ1-6, with 8 bases lining up with TRBD1. V shed 3 bases and J 7 bases; nucleotides not matched to a gene: 5. Germline V gives CDR1 KGHSH, CDR2 LQKENI. This CDR3 is 15 amino acids long. CDR3 coding DNA: TGTGCCAGCTCACCGTCGACAGGGGAGAATTCACCCCTCCACTTT. Protein: CASSPSTGENSPLHF.

CDR3 region: CASTGQGDTEAFF. Here the CDR3 DNA reads TGCGCCAGCACTGGTCAGGGGGACACTGAAGCTTTCTTT. This chain links TRBV5-1 with TRBJ1-1; TRBD1 matches at 7 bases. Germline trimming cut 6 bases from V and 3 bases from J; bases unmatched to any gene: 5. The CDR3 loop spans 13 amino acids. Germline CDR1 is SGHRS and CDR2 is YFSETQ.

V usage is TRBV15 and J usage is TRBJ2-1, with a tentative D call TRBD1 (5 bases). The CDR3 extends over 13 amino acids. Germline CDR1 and CDR2: LNHNV and YYDKDF (reference sequence). The germline V and J ends were trimmed by 4 bases and 8 bases, with 12 bases remaining between them. The CDR3 sequence: CATSNPGSDEQFF. CDR3 coding DNA: TGTGCCACCAGCAACCCAGGGTCAGATGAGCAGTTCTTC. The full variable domain, rest sourced from reference TRBV15 and TRBJ2-1, is DAMVIQNPRYQVTQFGKPVTLSCSQTLNHNVMYWYQQKSSQAPKLLFHYYDKDFNNEADTPDNFQSRRPNTSFCFLDIRSPGLGDTAMYLCATSNPGSDEQFFGPGTRLTVL.

This chain joins TRBV5-4 and TRBJ1-2, with 9 bases aligning to TRBD1. Germline lookup yields CDR1 SGHNT and CDR2 YYREEE (reference sequence). The length of the CDR3 is 15 residues. With V trimmed by 4 bases and J by 4 bases, 8 bases remained unmatched. The CDR3 DNA reads as TGTGCCAGCAGCCCCGGGACAGGGCCTTTCTATGGCTACACCTTC. Protein product: CASSPGTGPFYGYTF.

This clone was picked up a small number of times. The chain links TRBV11-1 to TRBJ2-7, with D possibly TRBD1 on 6 matching bases. Germline values: CDR1 SGHAT, CDR2 FQDESV (reference sequence). V was pared by 1 base and J by 3 bases, with 10 bases between. The CDR3 runs 14 residues. The chain's CDR3 is CASSLGQAVYEQYF. CDR3 sequence (DNA): TGTGCCAGCAGCTTAGGACAGGCCGTCTACGAGCAGTACTTC.

This chain links TRBV5-8 with TRBJ2-1; TRBD2 matches at 8 bases. Trimming at V came to 4 bases and at J to 4 bases, leaving 7 bases not matched to a gene. Germline CDR1 and CDR2: SGHTS and YDEGEE. This CDR3 has 15 residues. The CDR3 region is CASSKSGSRYNEQFF. The CDR3 coding sequence is TGTGCCAGCAGCAAAAGCGGGAGCAGATACAATGAGCAGTTCTTC.

The V and J genes are TRBV5-4 and TRBJ2-7, with unresolved D. V gave up 7 bases and J gave up 2 bases, with 19 bases separating them. The CDR3 runs to 15 residues. Germline lookup yields CDR1 SGHNT and CDR2 YYREEE (reference sequence). CDR3 DNA: TGTGCCAGCGCCAGAGATGGCGGTTCGCCCTACGAGCAGTACTTC. It codes for CASARDGGSPYEQYF.